The rows below give T cell receptor beta chains drawn from one sample of a study of T cells in Graves' hyperthyroidism and ophthalmopathy. TCRdb re-analysed the multiplex PCR reads in MiXCR, keeping a single row per CDR3 protein. The sample carries roughly 550,000 distinct CDR3 sequences, around 16% recorded once. The sequenced sample was blood. The receptors derive from a woman younger than 45 with Graves' ophthalmopathy. Each CDR3 is given without its conserved first and last residue. Fields, in order: CDR3 protein, J gene, V gene.

CDR3aa: ASSFSGTGVKNEQY; j_gene: TRBJ2-7; v_gene: TRBV19
CDR3aa: ASSFQGPSTDTQY; j_gene: TRBJ2-3; v_gene: TRBV6-1
CDR3aa: ASSRDRDSGNTIY; j_gene: TRBJ1-3; v_gene: TRBV7-3
CDR3aa: ASSPPTSGTSSYNEQF; j_gene: TRBJ2-1; v_gene: TRBV12-3/TRBV12-4
CDR3aa: ASSMGGTVGELF; j_gene: TRBJ2-2; v_gene: TRBV19
CDR3aa: ASSSGPGTTNEKLF; j_gene: TRBJ1-4; v_gene: TRBV6-2/TRBV6-3
CDR3aa: ASSHFTNSSGRDLHVDTQY; j_gene: TRBJ2-3; v_gene: TRBV5-8
CDR3aa: ASSGAIDNYGYT; j_gene: TRBJ1-2; v_gene: TRBV5-1
CDR3aa: ASSPGGGSGYT; j_gene: TRBJ1-2; v_gene: TRBV5-1
CDR3aa: ASSPVAGRRASYEQY; j_gene: TRBJ2-7; v_gene: TRBV11-2
CDR3aa: ASNNGYARSGANVLT; j_gene: TRBJ2-6; v_gene: TRBV2
CDR3aa: ASSLPGTGYEQY; j_gene: TRBJ2-7; v_gene: TRBV28
CDR3aa: ATRGGGAEQF; j_gene: TRBJ2-1; v_gene: TRBV2
CDR3aa: ASSVGTTQSLYEQY; j_gene: TRBJ2-7; v_gene: TRBV9
CDR3aa: ASRRGLASNEQF; j_gene: TRBJ2-1; v_gene: TRBV6-1
CDR3aa: ASSPLGGGLETQY; j_gene: TRBJ2-5; v_gene: TRBV6-1
CDR3aa: ASSAPGSNTGELF; j_gene: TRBJ2-2; v_gene: TRBV7-2
CDR3aa: ASSVEWGTSGTDTQY; j_gene: TRBJ2-3; v_gene: TRBV9
CDR3aa: ASSEDGVPGGTQY; j_gene: TRBJ2-5; v_gene: TRBV2
CDR3aa: ASSENRGAYEQY; j_gene: TRBJ2-7; v_gene: TRBV7-2
CDR3aa: ASSVSGRLETQY; j_gene: TRBJ2-5; v_gene: TRBV9
CDR3aa: ASSPGQLYGYT; j_gene: TRBJ1-2; v_gene: TRBV18
CDR3aa: ASSSLAGWSSYNEQF; j_gene: TRBJ2-1; v_gene: TRBV19
CDR3aa: ASAAGESSYNEQF; j_gene: TRBJ2-1; v_gene: TRBV5-8
CDR3aa: SARGREGFDEQF; j_gene: TRBJ2-1; v_gene: TRBV20-1
CDR3aa: SARVGSGRVEQF; j_gene: TRBJ2-1; v_gene: TRBV20-1
CDR3aa: ASTPPRAGTGELF; j_gene: TRBJ2-2; v_gene: TRBV7-8
CDR3aa: ASSFGERTVTYEQY; j_gene: TRBJ2-7; v_gene: TRBV28
CDR3aa: ATSDTGDPSGNQPQH; j_gene: TRBJ1-5; v_gene: TRBV24-1